The T cell receptor beta chain described here comes from a study of OX40 agonist ivuxolimab in advanced cancers. About the study: Patients were given ivuxolimab, an antibody that agonizes OX40 (CD134). Two cutaneous melanoma patients and one hepatocellular carcinoma patient, three in all, had partial responses. The study, taken as a whole, reports: Averaging showed that CD8+ T cells had more expanded clones than CD4+ did.

The assay was immunoSEQ multiplex PCR, and TCRdb's table has in-frame clones only and misses some. The sample carries tens of thousands of clones, about 89% recorded once. Researchers took blood at baseline, on cycle 4 day 1, and on cycle 7 day 1. CDR3 length: 15 amino acids. The germline V gene has CDR1 MNHEY and CDR2 SVGAGI. J gave up 5 bases and V 0 bases, and 4 bases lay outside the gene matches. Of note for this clone: The antigen is not known.

This chain connects TRBV6-5 to TRBJ2-3; 8 nucleotides match TRBD2. Sample: CD4+ or CD8+ T cells sorted from blood, taken in a trial of the OX40 agonist ivuxolimab. This receptor was obtained from an adult with an advanced solid tumor such as melanoma, head and neck, liver or kidney cancer. CDR3 coding DNA: TGTGCCAGCAGTTACTCCCCCAGCGGGGGAGATACGCAGTATTTT. Residues: CASSYSPSGGDTQYF.